A selection of T cell receptor beta chains follows, all from one sample in a study of blood T cell repertoires in COVID-19. Only in-frame clones appear in the TCRdb table, and some are missing; sequencing was by immunoSEQ multiplex PCR. Of approximately 89,000 clones listed, about 95% are singletons. The sample comprised peripheral blood. These receptors all stem from a human donor with active COVID-19. The donor label of this sample is uncertain. CDR3s include the opening cysteine and the closing phenylalanine or tryptophan. The D gene is left open where the match is weak. Some rows have no size entry. The others give once, few or many, or a class for an expanded clone.

j_gene | d_gene | v_gene | abundance | CDR3aa | CDR3nt
TRBJ1-5 | - | TRBV28 | once | CATTLSRNQPQHF | TGTGCCACCACCCTGTCCAGAAATCAGCCCCAGCATTTT
TRBJ1-5 | TRBD1 | TRBV16 | - | CASSQFVYGGTGHIWYQPQHF | TGTGCCAGCAGCCAATTCGTCTATGGGGGGACAGGCCACATTTGGTATCAGCCCCAGCATTTT
TRBJ2-7 | - | TRBV6-5 | - | CASKVGQQSYEQYF | TGTGCCAGCAAGGTCGGACAGCAATCGTACGAGCAGTACTTC
TRBJ1-5 | - | TRBV5-5 | - | CASSLGLQGRQPQHF | TGTGCCAGCAGCTTGGGATTACAGGGTCGACAGCCCCAGCATTTT
TRBJ1-2 | - | TRBV5-1 | - | CASSLEGGRGGYGYTF | TGCGCCAGCAGCTTGGAAGGTGGTCGGGGGGGCTATGGCTACACCTTC
TRBJ2-5 | TRBD1 | TRBV20-1 | - | CSAPRGETQYF | TGCAGTGCGCCCAGGGGGGAGACCCAGTACTTC
TRBJ2-2 | - | TRBV19 | - | CASSIRGSNTGELFF | TGTGCCAGTAGTATCAGGGGTTCGAACACCGGGGAGCTGTTTTTT
TRBJ2-6 | - | TRBV5-1 | - | CASSKDQGNLLSGANVLTF | TGCGCCAGCAGCAAGGACCAGGGGAATTTGTTAAGTGGGGCCAACGTCCTGACTTTC
TRBJ2-2 | TRBD1 | TRBV6-5 | - | CASKVQGDTGELFF | TGTGCCAGCAAGGTTCAGGGGGACACCGGGGAGCTGTTTTTT
TRBJ2-7 | - | TRBV5-1 | - | CASSLEGGRLYEQYF | TGCGCCAGCAGCTTGGAGGGAGGCCGCCTGTACGAGCAGTACTTC
TRBJ2-1 | - | TRBV27 | - | CASSLGSSYNEQFF | TGTGCCAGCAGTCTTGGGAGCTCCTACAATGAGCAGTTCTTC
TRBJ2-2 | TRBD2 | TRBV19 | - | CASSPSWGTSVSGELFF | TGTGCCAGTAGTCCCAGTTGGGGGACTAGCGTGTCCGGGGAGCTGTTTTTT
TRBJ2-7 | - | TRBV6-5 | few | CASSLQGRARYEQYF | TGTGCCAGCAGTCTTCAGGGTAGGGCACGCTACGAGCAGTACTTC
TRBJ2-1 | TRBD2 | TRBV7-2 | - | CASSLGTRASGQFF | TGTGCCAGCAGCTTGGGGACTAGGGCCTCCGGGCAGTTCTTC
TRBJ2-1 | TRBD2 | TRBV11-2 | - | CASSPDPLAKLRNEQFF | TGTGCCAGCAGCCCGGACCCACTAGCGAAACTCCGCAATGAGCAGTTCTTC
TRBJ1-4 | - | TRBV5-1 | - | CASSRAQGLANEKLFF | TGCGCCAGCAGCCGGGCGCAGGGGCTAGCTAATGAAAAACTGTTTTTT
TRBJ2-7 | TRBD2 | TRBV25-1 | - | CASSDSGGSYEQYF | TGTGCCAGCAGTGATAGCGGGGGATCCTACGAGCAGTACTTC
TRBJ2-5 | - | TRBV3-1/TRBV3-2 | - | CASSHFWAGQETQYF | TGTGCCAGCAGCCATTTTTGGGCAGGTCAAGAGACCCAGTACTTC
TRBJ2-7 | - | TRBV6-6 | once | CASSQAQGSNEQYF | TGTGCCAGCAGCCAAGCACAGGGCTCTAACGAGCAGTACTTC
TRBJ2-3 | TRBD2 | TRBV3-1/TRBV3-2 | - | CASSQGEGDTQYF | TGTGCCAGCAGCCAAGGGGAGGGGGATACGCAGTATTTT
TRBJ1-2 | - | TRBV6-5 | - | CASSRQASYGYTF | TGTGCCAGCAGTCGACAGGCCTCCTATGGCTACACCTTC
TRBJ1-2 | TRBD1 | TRBV27 | - | CASLSTSTGGSGYTF | TGTGCCAGTCTATCGACCTCGACAGGGGGAAGTGGCTACACCTTC
TRBJ2-7 | TRBD2 | TRBV14 | - | CASSPRGSSYEQYF | TGTGCCAGCAGTCCTCGCGGGAGTAGCTACGAGCAGTACTTC
TRBJ1-6 | TRBD1 | TRBV27 | once | CASSLSGQNNSPLHF | TGTGCCAGCAGTTTATCGGGACAGAATAATTCACCCCTCCACTTT
TRBJ1-2 | - | TRBV3-1/TRBV3-2 | - | CASSQDAVGARGYTF | TGTGCCAGCAGCCAAGATGCGGTAGGTGCCCGGGGCTACACCTTC
TRBJ1-2 | TRBD1 | TRBV19 | - | CASSIVGQSYGYTF | TGTGCCAGTAGTATAGTGGGACAGAGTTATGGCTACACCTTC
TRBJ1-5 | TRBD1 | TRBV29-1 | - | CSVREGQGVYSNQPQHF | TGCAGCGTCCGAGAGGGACAGGGAGTATATAGCAATCAGCCCCAGCATTTT
TRBJ2-1 | TRBD1 | TRBV24-1 | - | CATSRTGGRNEQFF | TGTGCCACCAGCAGGACAGGGGGCCGGAATGAGCAGTTCTTC
TRBJ1-4 | - | TRBV6-6 | - | CASTQVNEKLFF | TGTGCCAGCACGCAGGTTAATGAAAAACTGTTTTTT
TRBJ1-6 | - | TRBV7-2 | - | CASSPDLAMLLHSPLHF | TGTGCCAGCAGCCCCGATTTGGCAATGCTCCTTCATTCACCCCTCCACTTT
TRBJ1-2 | - | TRBV28 | - | CASRTGHYGYTF | TGTGCCAGCAGGACAGGCCACTATGGCTACACCTTC
TRBJ1-2 | - | TRBV18 | - | CASSGGATDLYGYTF | TGTGCCAGCTCAGGGGGCGCAACGGATTTGTATGGCTACACCTTC
TRBJ1-4 | - | TRBV3-1/TRBV3-2 | once | CASSQRGEATNEKLFF | TGTGCCAGCAGCCAAAGAGGGGAGGCAACTAATGAAAAACTGTTTTTT
TRBJ1-2 | - | TRBV7-2 | - | CASSASIRKGEWGYTF | TGTGCCAGCAGCGCAAGCATTCGTAAGGGAGAGTGGGGCTACACCTTC
TRBJ2-7 | - | TRBV19 | - | CASSMGQGYEQYF | TGTGCCAGTAGTATGGGGCAGGGCTACGAGCAGTACTTC
TRBJ1-1 | - | TRBV5-4 | - | CASSLSGGAVDTEAFF | TGTGCCAGCAGCTTGTCGGGGGGCGCGGTAGACACTGAAGCTTTCTTT
TRBJ2-7 | TRBD1 | TRBV2 | - | CASSEPGTVIGEQYF | TGTGCCAGCAGTGAACCAGGGACAGTGATCGGCGAGCAGTACTTC
TRBJ2-1 | - | TRBV18 | - | CASSPPQGFSYNEQFF | TGTGCCAGCTCCCCACCACAGGGCTTCTCCTACAATGAGCAGTTCTTC
TRBJ1-6 | - | TRBV15 | - | CATSRETDKRALHF | TGTGCCACCAGCAGAGAAACGGACAAAAGGGCCCTCCACTTT
TRBJ2-3 | - | TRBV12-5 | once | CASGLGQSTDTQYF | TGTGCTAGTGGTTTAGGACAAAGCACAGATACGCAGTATTTT
TRBJ1-1 | - | TRBV9 | - | CASSVDPGQNTEAFF | TGTGCCAGCAGCGTAGATCCAGGGCAGAACACTGAAGCTTTCTTT
TRBJ1-5 | - | TRBV19 | once | CASSMGRIGNQPQHF | TGTGCCAGTAGTATGGGGAGGATCGGCAATCAGCCCCAGCATTTT